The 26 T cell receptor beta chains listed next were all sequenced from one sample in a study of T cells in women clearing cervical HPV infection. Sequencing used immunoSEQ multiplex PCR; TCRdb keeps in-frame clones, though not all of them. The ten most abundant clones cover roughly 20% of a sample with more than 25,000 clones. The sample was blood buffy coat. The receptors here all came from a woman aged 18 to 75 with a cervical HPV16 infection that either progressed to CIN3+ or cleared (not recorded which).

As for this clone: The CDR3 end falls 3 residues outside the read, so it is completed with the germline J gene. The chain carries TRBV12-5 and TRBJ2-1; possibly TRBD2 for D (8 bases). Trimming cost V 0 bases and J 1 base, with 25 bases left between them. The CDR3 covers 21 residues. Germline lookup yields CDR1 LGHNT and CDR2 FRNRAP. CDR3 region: CASGLVRGGAFETGSYNEQFF. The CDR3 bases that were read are TGTGCTAGTGGTTTGGTACGGGGGGGGGCTTTTGAGACAGGGTCCTACAATGAG.

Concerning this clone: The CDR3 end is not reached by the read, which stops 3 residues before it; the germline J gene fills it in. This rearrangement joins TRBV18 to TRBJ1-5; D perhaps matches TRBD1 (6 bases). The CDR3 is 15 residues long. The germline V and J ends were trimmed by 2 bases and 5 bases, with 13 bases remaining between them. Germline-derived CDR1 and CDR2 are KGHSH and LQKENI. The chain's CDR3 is CASSPGGVGDQPQHF. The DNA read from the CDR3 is TGTGCCAGCTCACCAGGGGGCGTAGGGGATCAGCCC.

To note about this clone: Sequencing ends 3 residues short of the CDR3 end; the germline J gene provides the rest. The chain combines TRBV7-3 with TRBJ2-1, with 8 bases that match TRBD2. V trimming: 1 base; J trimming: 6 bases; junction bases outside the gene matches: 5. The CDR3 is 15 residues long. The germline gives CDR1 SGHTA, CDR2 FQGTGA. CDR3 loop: CASSLRSGSFNEQFF. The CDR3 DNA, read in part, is TGTGCCAGCAGCTTAAGGAGCGGGAGCTTCAATGAG.

CDR3 loop: CASSPTNPLPGQFMGTDTYTF. Partial CDR3 DNA: TGTGCCAGCTCACCTACCAATCCTCTACCGGGACAGTTCATGGGCACAGATACC. This rearrangement joins TRBV18 to TRBJ1-2, with 7 positions matching TRBD1. The CDR3 end is not reached by the read, which stops 3 residues before it; the germline J gene fills it in. Germline values: CDR1 KGHSH, CDR2 LQKENI. The CDR3 length is 21 residues.

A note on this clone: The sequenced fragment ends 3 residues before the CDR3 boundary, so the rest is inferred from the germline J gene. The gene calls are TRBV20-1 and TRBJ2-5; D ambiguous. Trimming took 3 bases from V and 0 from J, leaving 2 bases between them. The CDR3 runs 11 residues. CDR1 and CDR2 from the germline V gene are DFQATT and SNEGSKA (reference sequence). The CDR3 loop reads CSASDQETQYF. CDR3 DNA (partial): TGCAGTGCTAGCGACCAAGAGACC.

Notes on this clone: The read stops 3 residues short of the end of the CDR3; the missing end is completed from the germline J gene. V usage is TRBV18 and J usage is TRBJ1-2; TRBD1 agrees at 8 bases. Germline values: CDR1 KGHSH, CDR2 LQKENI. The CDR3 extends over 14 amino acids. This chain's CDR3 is CASSPPGDRRDYTF. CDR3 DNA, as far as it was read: TGTGCCAGCTCACCACCCGGGGACAGGCGCGAC.

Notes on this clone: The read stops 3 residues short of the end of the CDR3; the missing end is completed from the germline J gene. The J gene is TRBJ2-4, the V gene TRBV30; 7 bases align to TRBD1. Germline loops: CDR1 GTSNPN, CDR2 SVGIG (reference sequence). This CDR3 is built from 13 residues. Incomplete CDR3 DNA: TGTGCCTGGAGTCAGGGGGACAATCAGCCT. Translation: CAWSQGDNQP. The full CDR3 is CAWSQGDNQPQYF.

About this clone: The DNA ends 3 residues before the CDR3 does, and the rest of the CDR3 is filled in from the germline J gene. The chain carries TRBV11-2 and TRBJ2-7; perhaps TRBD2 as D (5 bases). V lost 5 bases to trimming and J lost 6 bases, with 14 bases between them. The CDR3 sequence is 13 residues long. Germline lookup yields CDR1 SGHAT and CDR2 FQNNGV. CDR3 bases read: TGTGCCAGCAGCCCTGGCGGGTCGGGCGAG. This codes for CASSPGGSGE. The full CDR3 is CASSPGGSGEQYF.

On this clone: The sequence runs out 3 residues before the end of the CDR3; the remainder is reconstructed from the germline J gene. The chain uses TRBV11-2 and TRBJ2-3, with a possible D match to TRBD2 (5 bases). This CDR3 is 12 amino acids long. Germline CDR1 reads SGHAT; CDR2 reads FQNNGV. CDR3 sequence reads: CASSLDSSTQYF. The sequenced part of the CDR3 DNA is TGTGCCAGCAGCCTGGACTCTTCCACG.

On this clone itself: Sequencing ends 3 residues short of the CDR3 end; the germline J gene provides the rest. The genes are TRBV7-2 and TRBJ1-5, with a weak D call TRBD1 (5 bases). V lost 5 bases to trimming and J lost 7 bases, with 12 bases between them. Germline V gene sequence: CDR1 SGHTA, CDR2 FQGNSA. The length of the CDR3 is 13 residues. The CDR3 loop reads CASSHPGGQPQHF. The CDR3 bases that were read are TGTGCCAGCAGCCATCCTGGGGGGCAGCCC.

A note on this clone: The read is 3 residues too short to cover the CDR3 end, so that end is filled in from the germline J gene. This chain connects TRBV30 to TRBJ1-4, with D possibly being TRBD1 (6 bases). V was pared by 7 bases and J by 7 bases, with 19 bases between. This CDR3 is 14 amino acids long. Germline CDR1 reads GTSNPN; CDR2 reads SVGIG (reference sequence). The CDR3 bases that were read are TGTGCCTCAACCCCGGGGAGGGGGTTTGAAAAA. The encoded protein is CASTPGRGFEK. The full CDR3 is CASTPGRGFEKLFF.

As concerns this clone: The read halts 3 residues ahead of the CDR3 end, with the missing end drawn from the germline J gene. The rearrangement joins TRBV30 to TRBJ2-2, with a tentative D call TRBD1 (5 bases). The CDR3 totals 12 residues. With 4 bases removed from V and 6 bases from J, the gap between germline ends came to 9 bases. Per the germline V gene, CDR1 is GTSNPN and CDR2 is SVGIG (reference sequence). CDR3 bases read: TGTGCCTGGAACTTGGGGCCCGGGGAG. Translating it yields CAWNLGPGE. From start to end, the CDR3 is CAWNLGPGELFF.

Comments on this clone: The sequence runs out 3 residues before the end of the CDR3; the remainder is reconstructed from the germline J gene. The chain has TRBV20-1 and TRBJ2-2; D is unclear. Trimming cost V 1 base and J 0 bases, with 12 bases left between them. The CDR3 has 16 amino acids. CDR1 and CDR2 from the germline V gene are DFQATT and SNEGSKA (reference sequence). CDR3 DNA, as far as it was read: TGCAGTGCTAGAGTGAACTACCTCTCGAACACCGGGGAG. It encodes CSARVNYLSNTGE. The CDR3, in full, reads CSARVNYLSNTGELFF.

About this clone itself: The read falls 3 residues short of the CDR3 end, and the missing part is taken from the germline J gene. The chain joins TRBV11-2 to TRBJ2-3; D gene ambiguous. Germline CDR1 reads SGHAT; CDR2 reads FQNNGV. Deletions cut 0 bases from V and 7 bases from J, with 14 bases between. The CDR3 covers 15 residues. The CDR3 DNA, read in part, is TGTGCCAGCAGCTTAGATCACATTTTATCCAATACG. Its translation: CASSLDHILSNT. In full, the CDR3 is CASSLDHILSNTQYF.

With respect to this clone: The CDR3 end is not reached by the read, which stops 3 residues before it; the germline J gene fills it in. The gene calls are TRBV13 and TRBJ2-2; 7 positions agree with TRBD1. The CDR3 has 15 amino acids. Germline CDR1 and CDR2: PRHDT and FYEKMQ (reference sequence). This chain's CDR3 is CASSLGTAVNEKLFF. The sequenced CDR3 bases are TGTGCCAGCAGCTTGGGGACAGCCGTTAATGAAAAG.

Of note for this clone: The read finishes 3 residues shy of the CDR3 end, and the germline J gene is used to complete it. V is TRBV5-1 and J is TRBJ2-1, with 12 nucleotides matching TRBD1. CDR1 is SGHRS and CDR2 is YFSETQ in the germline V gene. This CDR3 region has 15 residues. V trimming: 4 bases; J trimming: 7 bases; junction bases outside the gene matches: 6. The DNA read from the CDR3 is TGCGCCAGCAGCCGGGACAGGGGGCGAGAGAATGAG. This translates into CASSRDRGRENE. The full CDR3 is CASSRDRGRENEQFF.

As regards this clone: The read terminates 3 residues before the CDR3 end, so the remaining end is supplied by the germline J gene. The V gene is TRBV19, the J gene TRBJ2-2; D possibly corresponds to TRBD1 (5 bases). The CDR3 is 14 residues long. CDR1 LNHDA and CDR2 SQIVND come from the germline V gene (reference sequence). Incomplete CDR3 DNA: TGTGCCAGTAGTTGGGGCACAGTAGGGGAAAAG. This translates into CASSWGTVGEK. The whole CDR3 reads CASSWGTVGEKLFF.

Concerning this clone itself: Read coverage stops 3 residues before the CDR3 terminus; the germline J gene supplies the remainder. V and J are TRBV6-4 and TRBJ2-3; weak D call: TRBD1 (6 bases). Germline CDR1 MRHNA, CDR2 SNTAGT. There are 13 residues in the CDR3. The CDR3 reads CASSEIRGETQYF. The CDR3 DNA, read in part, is TGTGCCAGCAGTGAAATCAGGGGTGAGACG.

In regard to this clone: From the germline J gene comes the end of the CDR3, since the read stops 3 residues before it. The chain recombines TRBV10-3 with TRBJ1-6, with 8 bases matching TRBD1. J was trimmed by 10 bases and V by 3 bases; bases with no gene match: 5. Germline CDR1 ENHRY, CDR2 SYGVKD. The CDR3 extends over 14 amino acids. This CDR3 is CAISEGTGGSPLHF. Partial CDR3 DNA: TGTGCCATCAGTGAAGGGACAGGCGGGTCACCC.

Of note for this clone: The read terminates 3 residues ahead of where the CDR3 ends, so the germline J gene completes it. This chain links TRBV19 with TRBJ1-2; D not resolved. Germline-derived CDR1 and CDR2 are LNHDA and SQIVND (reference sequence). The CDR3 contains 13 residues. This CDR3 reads CASSMQEYKGYTF. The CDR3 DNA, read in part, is TGTGCCAGTAGTATGCAGGAGTATAAGGGC.

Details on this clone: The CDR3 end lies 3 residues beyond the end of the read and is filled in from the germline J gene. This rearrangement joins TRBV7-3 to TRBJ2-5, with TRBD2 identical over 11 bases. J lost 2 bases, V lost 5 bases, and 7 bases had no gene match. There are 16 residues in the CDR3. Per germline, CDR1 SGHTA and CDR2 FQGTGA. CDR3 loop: CASSARTSGFQETQYF. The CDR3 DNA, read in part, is TGTGCCAGCAGCGCTCGGACTAGCGGGTTTCAAGAGACC. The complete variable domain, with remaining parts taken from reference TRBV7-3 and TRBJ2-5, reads GAGVSQTPSNKVTEKGKYVELRCDPISGHTALYWYRQSLGQGPEFLIYFQGTGAADDSGLPNDRFFAVRPEGSVSTLKIQRTERGDSAVYLCASSARTSGFQETQYFGPGTRLLVL.

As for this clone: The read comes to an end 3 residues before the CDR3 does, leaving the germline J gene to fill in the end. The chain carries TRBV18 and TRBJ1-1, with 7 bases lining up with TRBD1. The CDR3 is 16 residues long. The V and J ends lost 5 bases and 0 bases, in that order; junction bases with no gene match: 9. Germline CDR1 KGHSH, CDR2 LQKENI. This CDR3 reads CASSARATGMNTEAFF. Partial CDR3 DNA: TGTGCCAGCTCAGCCAGGGCGACAGGGATGAACACTGAA.

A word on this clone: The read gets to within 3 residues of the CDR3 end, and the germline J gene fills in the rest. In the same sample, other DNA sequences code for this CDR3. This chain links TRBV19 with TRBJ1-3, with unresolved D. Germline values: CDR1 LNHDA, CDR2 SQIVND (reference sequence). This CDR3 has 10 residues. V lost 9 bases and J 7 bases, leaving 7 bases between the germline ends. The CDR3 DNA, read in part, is TGTGCCAGCACGGGGAACACC. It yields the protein CASTGNT. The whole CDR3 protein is CASTGNTIYF.

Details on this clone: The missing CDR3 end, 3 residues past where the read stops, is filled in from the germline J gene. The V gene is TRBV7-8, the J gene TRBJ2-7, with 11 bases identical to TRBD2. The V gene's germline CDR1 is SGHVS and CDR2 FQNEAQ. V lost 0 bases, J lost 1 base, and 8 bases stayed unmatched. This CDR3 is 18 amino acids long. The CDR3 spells CASSLAPTGLADSYEQYF. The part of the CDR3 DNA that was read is TGTGCCAGCAGCTTAGCTCCGACGGGACTAGCGGATTCCTACGAG.

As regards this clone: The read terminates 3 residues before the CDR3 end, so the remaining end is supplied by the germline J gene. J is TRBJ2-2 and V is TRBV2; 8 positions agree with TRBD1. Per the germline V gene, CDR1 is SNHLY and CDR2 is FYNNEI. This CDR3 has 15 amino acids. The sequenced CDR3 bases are TGTGCCAGCAGGATTCAGGGGGCGGTAGATGAAAAG. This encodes CASRIQGAVDEK. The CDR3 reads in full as CASRIQGAVDEKLFF. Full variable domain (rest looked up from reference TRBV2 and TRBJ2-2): EPEVTQTPSHQVTQMGQEVILRCVPISNHLYFYWYRQILGQKVEFLVSFYNNEISEKSEIFDDQFSVERPDGSNFTLKIRSTKLEDSAMYFCASRIQGAVDEKLFFGEGSRLTVL.

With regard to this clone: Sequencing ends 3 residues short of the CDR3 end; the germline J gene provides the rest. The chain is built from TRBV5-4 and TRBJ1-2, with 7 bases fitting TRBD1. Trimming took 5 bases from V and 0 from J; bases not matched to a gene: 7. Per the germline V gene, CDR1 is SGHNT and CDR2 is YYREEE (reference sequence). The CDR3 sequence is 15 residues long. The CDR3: CASRDRDRANYGYTF. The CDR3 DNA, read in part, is TGTGCCAGCAGGGATCGGGACAGAGCTAACTATGGC.